These T cell receptor beta chains were read from a single sample in a study of shared clonotypes between healthy human individuals. Generated by immunoSEQ multiplex PCR, the TCRdb table keeps only in-frame clones and is missing some. The sample lists millions of clones, more than 90% seen once, with roughly 0.14% in the top ten. Sequenced: naive CD4+ T cells sorted from blood. The origin of the receptors is a man between 18 and 29 years old in good health. CDR3s include the opening cysteine and the closing phenylalanine or tryptophan. Fields, in order: J gene, clone size, V gene, D gene, CDR3 DNA, CDR3 protein. D genes are given only for firm matches. Expanded clones are given a class, and other clones once, few, many or no size at all.

j_call: TRBJ2-7; clone_size: once; v_call: TRBV21-1; d_call: .; cdr3_nt: TGTGCCAGCAGCAATTGGACTAGCGGTCCCTACGAGCAGTACTTC; cdr3_aa: CASSNWTSGPYEQYF
j_call: TRBJ2-1; clone_size: once; v_call: TRBV11-2; d_call: .; cdr3_nt: TGTGCCAGCAGCCTCCGCGGGACTCCATCCTACAATGAGCAGTTCTTC; cdr3_aa: CASSLRGTPSYNEQFF
j_call: TRBJ1-1; clone_size: .; v_call: TRBV7-9; d_call: .; cdr3_nt: TGTGCCAGCAGCTTCGGACAGAAGAACACTGAAGCTTTCTTT; cdr3_aa: CASSFGQKNTEAFF
j_call: TRBJ2-5; clone_size: .; v_call: TRBV11-2; d_call: TRBD2; cdr3_nt: TGTGCCAGCAGCTTAAGGTCACTAGCGGGAGGGCCTGGGGAGACCCAGTACTTC; cdr3_aa: CASSLRSLAGGPGETQYF
j_call: TRBJ2-7; clone_size: .; v_call: TRBV28; d_call: .; cdr3_nt: TGTGCCAGCAGCCCTGGGGTCCACGAGCAGTACTTC; cdr3_aa: CASSPGVHEQYF
j_call: TRBJ2-5; clone_size: .; v_call: TRBV28; d_call: .; cdr3_nt: TGTGCCAGCAGTTCCCCCCGCATCAGAGGAGAGACCCAGTACTTC; cdr3_aa: CASSSPRIRGETQYF
j_call: TRBJ1-1; clone_size: .; v_call: TRBV5-4; d_call: TRBD1; cdr3_nt: TGTGCCAGCAGCTTAACAGGACAGGTCGAAGCTTTCTTT; cdr3_aa: CASSLTGQVEAFF
j_call: TRBJ2-5; clone_size: .; v_call: TRBV5-1; d_call: TRBD2; cdr3_nt: TGCGCCAGCAGCTTGGCTGCGGGGGTCCAAGAGACCCAGTACTTC; cdr3_aa: CASSLAAGVQETQYF
j_call: TRBJ1-5; clone_size: .; v_call: TRBV7-8; d_call: .; cdr3_nt: TGTGCCAGCAGCTTTGAAGGGCTTGGACAGCCCCAGCATTTT; cdr3_aa: CASSFEGLGQPQHF
j_call: TRBJ1-6; clone_size: once; v_call: TRBV7-2; d_call: .; cdr3_nt: TGTGCCAGCAGCGGAGACTCCTATAATTCACCCCTCCACTTT; cdr3_aa: CASSGDSYNSPLHF
j_call: TRBJ1-6; clone_size: .; v_call: TRBV19; d_call: .; cdr3_nt: TGTGCCAGTACCGCGGGGGCTAGCTCCTATAATTCACCCCTCCACTTT; cdr3_aa: CASTAGASSYNSPLHF
j_call: TRBJ2-2; clone_size: .; v_call: TRBV6-5; d_call: .; cdr3_nt: TGTGCCAGCCAGTCAAGCACCGGGGAGCTGTTTTTT; cdr3_aa: CASQSSTGELFF
j_call: TRBJ2-7; clone_size: once; v_call: TRBV25-1; d_call: TRBD2; cdr3_nt: TGTGCCAGCAGAGGATCTAGCGGGAGGGTCGACGAGCAGTACTTC; cdr3_aa: CASRGSSGRVDEQYF
j_call: TRBJ2-2; clone_size: .; v_call: TRBV5-5; d_call: .; cdr3_nt: TGTGCCAGCAGCCTGGGACGGACGAACACCGGGGAGCTGTTTTTT; cdr3_aa: CASSLGRTNTGELFF
j_call: TRBJ1-1; clone_size: .; v_call: TRBV28; d_call: TRBD1; cdr3_nt: TGTGCCAGCAGTTTAGTAACAGGGGGCACTGAAGCTTTCTTT; cdr3_aa: CASSLVTGGTEAFF
j_call: TRBJ2-5; clone_size: .; v_call: TRBV5-1; d_call: TRBD2; cdr3_nt: TGCGCCAGCAGCGCGGGGGGGACAGCACAAGAGACCCAGTACTTC; cdr3_aa: CASSAGGTAQETQYF
j_call: TRBJ1-2; clone_size: .; v_call: TRBV28; d_call: TRBD1; cdr3_nt: TGTGCCAGCAGTTTAAGCGCGACAGGGGTCGGGTCTAACTATGGCTACACCTTC; cdr3_aa: CASSLSATGVGSNYGYTF
j_call: TRBJ1-2; clone_size: .; v_call: TRBV19; d_call: TRBD1; cdr3_nt: TGTGCCAGTACTAAACAGGGGGACTATGGCTACACCTTC; cdr3_aa: CASTKQGDYGYTF
j_call: TRBJ2-3; clone_size: .; v_call: TRBV7-2; d_call: TRBD1; cdr3_nt: TGTGCCAGCAGCGACAGGGGGAGTGTAGATACGCAGTATTTT; cdr3_aa: CASSDRGSVDTQYF
j_call: TRBJ1-1; clone_size: .; v_call: TRBV30; d_call: .; cdr3_nt: TGTGCCTGGAGTGTAAATAGCCGCATGAACACTGAAGCTTTCTTT; cdr3_aa: CAWSVNSRMNTEAFF
j_call: TRBJ2-6; clone_size: once; v_call: TRBV5-1; d_call: .; cdr3_nt: TGCGCCAGCAGCTTGGGCGGACGGAAGAGCTCTGGGGCCAACGTCCTGACTTTC; cdr3_aa: CASSLGGRKSSGANVLTF
j_call: TRBJ2-3; clone_size: .; v_call: TRBV6-5; d_call: .; cdr3_nt: TGTGCCAGCAGGCGGGACGGTCAAAGGGATACGCAGTATTTT; cdr3_aa: CASRRDGQRDTQYF
j_call: TRBJ1-1; clone_size: .; v_call: TRBV14; d_call: TRBD1; cdr3_nt: TGTGCCAGCAGCCGGGACAGGGGATACGGAGACCCTGAAGCTTTCTTT; cdr3_aa: CASSRDRGYGDPEAFF
j_call: TRBJ2-3; clone_size: once; v_call: TRBV18; d_call: .; cdr3_nt: TGTGCCAGCTCACCGGACTTCCGCACAGATACGCAGTATTTT; cdr3_aa: CASSPDFRTDTQYF
j_call: TRBJ2-1; clone_size: .; v_call: TRBV15; d_call: .; cdr3_nt: TGTGCCACCAGCAGAGAGGTGGGGTTTCGAGAGTATGAGCAGTTCTTC; cdr3_aa: CATSREVGFREYEQFF
j_call: TRBJ2-2; clone_size: .; v_call: TRBV5-1; d_call: .; cdr3_nt: TGCGCCAGCAGCGCCGACGGAACCACCGGGGAGCTGTTTTTT; cdr3_aa: CASSADGTTGELFF
j_call: TRBJ1-1; clone_size: few; v_call: TRBV28; d_call: .; cdr3_nt: TGTGCCAGCATTCCTTCCCAGTTGAACACTGAAGCTTTCTTT; cdr3_aa: CASIPSQLNTEAFF
j_call: TRBJ2-5; clone_size: .; v_call: TRBV30; d_call: .; cdr3_nt: TGTGCCTGGAGCTACAAAGGAGAGACCCAGTACTTC; cdr3_aa: CAWSYKGETQYF
j_call: TRBJ1-2; clone_size: .; v_call: TRBV9; d_call: .; cdr3_nt: TGTGCCAGCAGCGTAACAGGCCTTAACTATGGCTACACCTTC; cdr3_aa: CASSVTGLNYGYTF
j_call: TRBJ1-4; clone_size: .; v_call: TRBV27; d_call: TRBD1; cdr3_nt: TGTGCCAGCAGTTTAGGACAGGGGCGTGAAAAACTGTTTTTT; cdr3_aa: CASSLGQGREKLFF
j_call: TRBJ1-4; clone_size: .; v_call: TRBV30; d_call: .; cdr3_nt: TGTGCCTGGAGTAGGGGGGGTAAGAATGAAAAACTGTTTTTT; cdr3_aa: CAWSRGGKNEKLFF
j_call: TRBJ2-3; clone_size: .; v_call: TRBV19; d_call: TRBD2; cdr3_nt: TGTGCCAGTAGTCCAGCGGGAGGGGGCACAGATACGCAGTATTTT; cdr3_aa: CASSPAGGGTDTQYF
j_call: TRBJ2-1; clone_size: .; v_call: TRBV10-3; d_call: .; cdr3_nt: TGTGCCATCAGTGAGGGCAGACCCGAAGAGCAGTTCTTC; cdr3_aa: CAISEGRPEEQFF
j_call: TRBJ2-6; clone_size: .; v_call: TRBV19; d_call: .; cdr3_nt: TGTGCCAGTAGTATCCGCGTGAGCTCTGGGGCCAACGTCCTGACTTTC; cdr3_aa: CASSIRVSSGANVLTF
j_call: TRBJ2-1; clone_size: few; v_call: TRBV7-9; d_call: .; cdr3_nt: TGTGCCAGCAGCTTAGGGGGGACCTACAATGAGCAGTTCTTC; cdr3_aa: CASSLGGTYNEQFF
j_call: TRBJ2-3; clone_size: .; v_call: TRBV2; d_call: .; cdr3_nt: TGTGCCAGCAGTGAAGAAGTAATTCTTACCACGGATACGCAGTATTTT; cdr3_aa: CASSEEVILTTDTQYF
j_call: TRBJ1-2; clone_size: .; v_call: TRBV6-5; d_call: .; cdr3_nt: TGTGCCAGCAGTTACTCGACGGGCTTTCATGGCTACACCTTC; cdr3_aa: CASSYSTGFHGYTF
j_call: TRBJ1-6; clone_size: .; v_call: TRBV23-1; d_call: TRBD1; cdr3_nt: TGCGCCAGCAGTCCGGGACAGGCGGTTTCACCCCTCCACTTT; cdr3_aa: CASSPGQAVSPLHF
j_call: TRBJ1-5; clone_size: .; v_call: TRBV15; d_call: .; cdr3_nt: TGTGCCACCAGCAGAAGGGGAAATGATCAGCCCCAGCATTTT; cdr3_aa: CATSRRGNDQPQHF
j_call: TRBJ2-2; clone_size: .; v_call: TRBV10-3; d_call: TRBD2; cdr3_nt: TGTGCCATCAGTGAGTCTACCCCGGGACTAGCGGTGAACACCGGGGAGCTGTTTTTT; cdr3_aa: CAISESTPGLAVNTGELFF